The 24 T cell receptor beta chains below come from one sample, sequenced in a study of immune evolution from preneoplasia to lung adenocarcinoma. Produced via immunoSEQ multiplex PCR; TCRdb's table is partial and in-frame only. This table has roughly 4,400 clones, approximately 79% appearing once. The sample consisted of FFPE invasive lung adenocarcinoma tissue. The receptor source for this set is a person between 40 and 59 years old with lung adenocarcinoma. Some clones in this sample may be carry-over from other donors' samples.

V and J are TRBV29-1 and TRBJ1-2; D remains ambiguous. The CDR3 consists of 17 residues. Germline loops: CDR1 SQVTM, CDR2 ANQGSEA. V lost 6 bases to trimming and J lost 8 bases, with 31 bases between them. The chain's CDR3 is CSVLPDWMQANQEGYTF. The CDR3 nucleotides read TGCAGCGTCCTGCCCGATTGGATGCAGGCGAACCAGGAGGGCTACACCTTC. Full variable domain (outside the CDR3, taken from reference TRBV29-1 and TRBJ1-2): SAVISQKPSRDICQRGTSLTIQCQVDSQVTMMFWYRQQPGQSLTLIATANQGSEATYESGFVIDKFPISRPNLTFSTLTVSNMSPEDSSIYLCSVLPDWMQANQEGYTFGSGTRLTVV.

The gene calls are TRBV27 and TRBJ2-7; 10 bases align to TRBD2. Germline V gene data show CDR1 as MNHEY and CDR2 as SMNVEV (reference sequence). CDR3 size: 14 residues. V shed 4 bases, J shed 3 bases, and the junction held 3 bases outside the gene matches. The DNA for the CDR3 is TGTGCCAGCAGTTCTAGCGGGAGCGGCTACGAGCAGTACTTC. This translates into CASSSSGSGYEQYF.

The chain carries TRBV14 and TRBJ2-1; D possibly corresponds to TRBD2 (6 bases). The length of the CDR3 is 13 residues. Per the germline V gene, CDR1 is SGHDN and CDR2 is FVKESK. Trimming removed 1 base at V and 12 bases at J, with 13 bases between. CDR3 sequence: CASSQALFGGQFF. CDR3 nucleotides: TGTGCCAGCAGCCAAGCCCTGTTCGGGGGGCAGTTCTTC.

The gene calls are TRBV11-2 and TRBJ2-7; D tentatively reads TRBD1 or TRBD2 (5 bases each). The V end lost 5 bases, the J end lost 4 bases, and 15 bases lay between the germline ends. This CDR3 contains 14 residues. Germline CDR1 SGHAT, CDR2 FQNNGV. The CDR3 sequence: CASSRLARGYEQYF. For the CDR3, the DNA is TGTGCCAGCAGCCGTTTGGCGAGGGGTTACGAGCAGTACTTC.

This clone was seen a single time. CDR3 coding DNA: TGTGCCTGGACGAGGAGGGGGCAACCGAACACTGAAGCTTTCTTT. It translates to CAWTRRGQPNTEAFF. The chain couples TRBV30 to TRBJ1-1, with 7 positions matching TRBD1. This CDR3 is built from 15 residues. CDR1 GTSNPN and CDR2 SVGIG come from the germline V gene (reference sequence). Trimming cost V 4 bases and J 1 base; bases outside gene matches: 9.

The V and J genes are TRBV5-6 and TRBJ2-5; a possible D gene is TRBD1 (5 bases). Germline CDR1 is SGHDT and CDR2 is YYEEEE. The germline V and J ends were trimmed by 4 bases and 5 bases, with 15 bases remaining between them. The CDR3 length is 14 residues. DNA for the CDR3: TGTGCCAGCAGCAAGGCTGGGCCAGGGGAGACCCAGTACTTC. This translates into CASSKAGPGETQYF.

The chain employs TRBV5-1 and TRBJ1-1; TRBD1 matches at 9 bases. The germline V gene has CDR1 SGHRS and CDR2 YFSETQ. V was clipped by 4 bases and J by 7 bases; unmatched bases: 5. The CDR3 is 13 amino acids. The CDR3: CASSRGQGFEAFF. The CDR3 DNA follows: TGCGCCAGCAGCCGGGGACAGGGTTTTGAAGCTTTCTTT.

The rearrangement joins TRBV6-6 to TRBJ1-6; D gene unclear. V lost 5 bases and J lost 8, with 13 bases in between. Germline CDR1 MNHNY, CDR2 SVGAGI (reference sequence). This CDR3 region has 14 residues. The CDR3 bases are TGTGCCAGCAGTGGGGATGCAGGATATTCACCCCTCCACTTT. This encodes CASSGDAGYSPLHF.

V gene TRBV18 combines with J gene TRBJ1-4; 9 bases map to TRBD1. Germline V lookup: CDR1 KGHSH, CDR2 LQKENI. The CDR3 consists of 14 residues. V lost 6 bases to trimming and J lost 5 bases; unmatched junction nucleotides: 4. Here the CDR3 DNA reads TGTGCCAGCTCCGGACAGGGGAAAAATGAAAAACTGTTTTTT. It translates to CASSGQGKNEKLFF.

The rearrangement links TRBV5-1 to TRBJ2-2; D uncertain. CDR1 is SGHRS, CDR2 YFSETQ, per germline. Trimming removed 0 bases from V and 3 bases from J, with 9 bases in between. CDR3 size: 15 residues. The CDR3 coding sequence is TGCGCCAGCAGCTTGGACTCTGGGGACACCGGGGAGCTGTTTTTT. This sequence encodes CASSLDSGDTGELFF.

V gene TRBV4-1 combines with J gene TRBJ1-4; no firm D call. CDR1 and CDR2 (germline): MGHRA, YSYEKL. CDR3 length equals 16 residues. Trimming took 0 bases from V and 1 from J, leaving 9 bases between them. The CDR3 here is CASSQDRMGTNEKLFF. CDR3 coding DNA: TGCGCCAGCAGCCAAGATCGCATGGGAACTAATGAAAAACTGTTTTTT.

The chain links TRBV6-4 to TRBJ2-2, with D possibly being TRBD2 (6 bases). CDR1 is MRHNA, CDR2 SNTAGT, per germline. This CDR3 spans 14 amino acids. Deletions cut 4 bases from V and 3 bases from J, with 9 bases between. CDR3 DNA: TGTGCCAGCAGTGCGTTAGCGGACACCGGGGAGCTGTTTTTT. Its translation: CASSALADTGELFF.

V and J are TRBV29-1 and TRBJ2-7, with D perhaps TRBD1 (5 bases). Germline loops: CDR1 SQVTM, CDR2 ANQGSEA. Trimming removed 7 bases at V and 3 bases at J, with 10 bases between. The CDR3 extends over 11 amino acids. The CDR3 here is CSAKQDYEQYF. The CDR3 DNA reads TGCAGCGCCAAACAGGACTACGAGCAGTACTTC.

The rearrangement links TRBV5-1 to TRBJ2-5; 12 bases are a match to TRBD1. Germline V CDR1 and CDR2: SGHRS, YFSETQ. Germline trimming cut 3 bases from V and 6 bases from J; bases unmatched to any gene: 6. The CDR3 is 15 amino acids. CDR3 nucleotide sequence: TGCGCCAGCAGCTCGGGACAGGGGGCCCCCCAGACCCAGTACTTC. Translating gives CASSSGQGAPQTQYF.

As regards this clone: Sequence at one end of the junction differs from germline and may be a read error. The rearrangement uses TRBV20-1 and TRBJ1-2; D not resolved. The V gene's germline CDR1 is DFQATT and CDR2 SNEGSKA (reference sequence). The CDR3 covers 10 residues. CDR3 in amino acids: CSDTNYGYTF. DNA of the CDR3: TGCAGTGACACTAACTATGGTTACACCTTC.

J is TRBJ1-5 and V is TRBV28; D is possibly TRBD1 (6 bases). The CDR3 length is 13 residues. Per the germline V gene, CDR1 is MDHEN and CDR2 is SYDVKM. V gave up 11 bases and J gave up 3 bases, with 14 bases separating them. CDR3 residues: CAGNTGYNQPQHF. The CDR3 coding sequence is TGTGCCGGGAATACAGGGTACAATCAGCCCCAGCATTTT. The full variable domain, completed using reference TRBV28 and TRBJ1-5, is DVKVTQSSRYLVKRTGEKVFLECVQDMDHENMFWYRQDPGLGLRLIYFSYDVKMKEKGDIPEGYSVSREKKERFSLILESASTNQTSMYLCAGNTGYNQPQHFGDGTRLSIL.

The chain is built from TRBV7-2 and TRBJ1-2; TRBD1 agrees at 10 bases. CDR1 is SGHTA, CDR2 FQGNSA, per germline. The CDR3 is 17 amino acids. With V trimmed by 6 bases and J by 4 bases, 14 bases remained unmatched. CDR3 in DNA: TGTGCCAGCAGTTCAGACATCACCGGGACAGGGGCCTATGGCTACACCTTC. Its translation: CASSSDITGTGAYGYTF.

The sample holds a few counts of this clone. For the CDR3, the DNA is TGTGCCAGCACCACCCGACAGGGGTGGACAGATACGCAGTATTTT. Translating gives CASTTRQGWTDTQYF. The chain carries TRBV13 and TRBJ2-3; 8 nucleotides align to TRBD1. With V trimmed by 7 bases and J by 3 bases, 9 bases remained unmatched. This CDR3 comprises 15 residues. The germline CDR1 and CDR2 sequences are PRHDT and FYEKMQ (reference sequence).

About this clone: An end of the junction differs from the germline gene, which may be a read error. This chain connects TRBV6-6 to TRBJ2-2; the D gene is possibly TRBD1 (6 bases). CDR1 is MNHNY, CDR2 SVGAGI, per germline (reference sequence). The length of the CDR3 is 16 residues. For the CDR3, the DNA is TGTGCCAGCAGTAACTCAGGGGAGCATGGAACCGGGGAGCTGTTTTTT. Translating gives CASSNSGEHGTGELFF.

CDR3 amino acids: CASRAGQTTNEKLFF. DNA for the CDR3: TGTGCCAGCAGGGCAGGGCAGACAACTAATGAAAAACTGTTTTTT. This chain connects TRBV2 to TRBJ1-4; a possible D gene is TRBD1 (5 bases). The CDR3 consists of 15 residues. Germline CDR1 and CDR2: SNHLY and FYNNEI. V lost 6 bases and J 0 bases, leaving 11 bases between the germline ends.

In this sample, this clone turned up a few times. The chain carries TRBV7-8 and TRBJ1-1, with D possibly matching TRBD1 (5 bases). The CDR3 totals 13 residues. V was pared by 3 bases and J by 5 bases, with 10 bases between. Germline V CDR1 and CDR2: SGHVS, FQNEAQ. CDR3 sequence: CASSFRAGTEAFF. In nucleotides, the CDR3 is TGTGCCAGCAGCTTCAGGGCTGGGACTGAAGCTTTCTTT.

The rearrangement joins TRBV9 to TRBJ2-1, with a weak D call TRBD2 (6 bases). Germline loops: CDR1 SGDLS, CDR2 YYNGEE. CDR3 size: 17 residues. V dropped 4 bases and J dropped 1 base, with 18 bases sitting between them. CDR3 amino acids: CASSRTPGLGSYNEQFF. DNA for the CDR3: TGTGCCAGCAGCAGGACCCCGGGACTGGGGTCCTACAATGAGCAGTTCTTC.

The genes are TRBV6-4 and TRBJ2-3; D gene uncertain. V was cut by 3 bases and J by 0 bases, with 7 bases left in between. Germline loops: CDR1 MRHNA, CDR2 SNTAGT. The CDR3 contains 14 residues. Written as DNA, the CDR3 is TGTGCCAGCAGTGATAAGGGTAGCACAGATACGCAGTATTTT. This encodes CASSDKGSTDTQYF.

This chain joins TRBV30 and TRBJ1-1; tentative D call: TRBD1 (5 bases). The germline V and J ends were trimmed by 7 bases and 5 bases, with 11 bases remaining between them. Germline loops: CDR1 GTSNPN, CDR2 SVGIG (reference sequence). The length of the CDR3 is 11 residues. This chain's CDR3 is CASGVGTEAFF. The CDR3 coding sequence is TGTGCCTCGGGGGTCGGGACTGAAGCTTTCTTT.